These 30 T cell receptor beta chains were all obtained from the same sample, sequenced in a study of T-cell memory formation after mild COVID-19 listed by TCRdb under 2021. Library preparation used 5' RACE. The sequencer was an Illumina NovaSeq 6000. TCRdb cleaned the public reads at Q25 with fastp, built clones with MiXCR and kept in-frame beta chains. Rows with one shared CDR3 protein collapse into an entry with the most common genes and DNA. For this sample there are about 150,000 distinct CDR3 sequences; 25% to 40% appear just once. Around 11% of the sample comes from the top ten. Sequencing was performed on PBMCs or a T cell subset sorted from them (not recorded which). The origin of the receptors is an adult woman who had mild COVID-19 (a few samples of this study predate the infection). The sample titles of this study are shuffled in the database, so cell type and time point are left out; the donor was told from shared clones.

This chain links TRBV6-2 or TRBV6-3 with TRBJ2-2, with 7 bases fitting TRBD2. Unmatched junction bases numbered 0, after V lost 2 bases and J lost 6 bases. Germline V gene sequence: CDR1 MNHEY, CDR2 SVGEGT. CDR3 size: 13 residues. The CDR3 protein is CASSYGGAGELFF. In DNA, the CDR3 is TGTGCCAGCAGTTACGGGGGGGCCGGGGAGCTGTTTTTT.

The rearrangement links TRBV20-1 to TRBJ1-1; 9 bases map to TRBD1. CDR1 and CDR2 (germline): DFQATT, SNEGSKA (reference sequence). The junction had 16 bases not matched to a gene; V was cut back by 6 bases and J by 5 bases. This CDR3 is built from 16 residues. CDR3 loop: CSAPGTGNNAGTEAFF. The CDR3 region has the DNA TGCAGTGCCCCTGGGACAGGGAATAACGCGGGAACTGAAGCTTTCTTT.

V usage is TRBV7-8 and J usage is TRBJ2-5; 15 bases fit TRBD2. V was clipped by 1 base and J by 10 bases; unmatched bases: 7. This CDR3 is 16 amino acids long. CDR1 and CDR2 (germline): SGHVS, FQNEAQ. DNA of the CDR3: TGTGCCAGCAGCTTAGACGGACTAGCGGGGGGGACGGACCAGTACTTC. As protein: CASSLDGLAGGTDQYF.

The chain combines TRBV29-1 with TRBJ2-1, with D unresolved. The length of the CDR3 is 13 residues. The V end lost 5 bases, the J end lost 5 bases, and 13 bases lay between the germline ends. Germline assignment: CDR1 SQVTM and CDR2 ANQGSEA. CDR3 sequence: CSVWWVGNNEQFF. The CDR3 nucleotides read TGCAGCGTTTGGTGGGTTGGGAACAATGAGCAGTTCTTC.

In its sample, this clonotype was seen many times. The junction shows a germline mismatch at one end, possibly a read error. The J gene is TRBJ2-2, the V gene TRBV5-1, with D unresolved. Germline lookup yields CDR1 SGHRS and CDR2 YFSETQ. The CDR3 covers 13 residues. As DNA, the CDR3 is TGTGCCAGCAGCTTAGACAACACCGGGGAGCTGTTTTTT. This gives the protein CASSLDNTGELFF. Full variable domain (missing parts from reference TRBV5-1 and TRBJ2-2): KAGVTQTPRYLIKTRGQQVTLSCSPISGHRSVSWYQQTPGQGLQFLFEYFSETQRNKGNFPGRFSGRQFSNSRSEMNVSTLELGDSALYLCASSLDNTGELFFGEGSRLTVL.

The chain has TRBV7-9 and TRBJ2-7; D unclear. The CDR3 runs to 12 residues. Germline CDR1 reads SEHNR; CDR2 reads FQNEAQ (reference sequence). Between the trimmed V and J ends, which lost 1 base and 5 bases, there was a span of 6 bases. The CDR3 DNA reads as TGTGCCAGCAGCTTAGTGGGTGACGAGCAGTACTTC. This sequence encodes CASSLVGDEQYF. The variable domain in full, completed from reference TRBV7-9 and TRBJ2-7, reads DTGVSQNPRHKITKRGQNVTFRCDPISEHNRLYWYRQTLGQGPEFLTYFQNEAQLEKSRLLSDRFSAERPKGSFSTLEIQRTEQGDSAMYLCASSLVGDEQYFGPGTRLTVT.

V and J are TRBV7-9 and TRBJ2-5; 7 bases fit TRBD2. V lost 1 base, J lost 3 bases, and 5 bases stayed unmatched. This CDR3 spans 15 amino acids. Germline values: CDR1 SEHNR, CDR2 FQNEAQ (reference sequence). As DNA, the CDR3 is TGTGCCAGCAGCTTAGATAGGCTAGCGGAAGAGACCCAGTACTTC. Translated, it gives CASSLDRLAEETQYF.

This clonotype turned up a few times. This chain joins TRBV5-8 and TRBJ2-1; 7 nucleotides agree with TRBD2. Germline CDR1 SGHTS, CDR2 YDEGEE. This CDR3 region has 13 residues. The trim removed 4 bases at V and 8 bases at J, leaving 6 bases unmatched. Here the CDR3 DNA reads TGTGCCAGCAGCCTAGAGGGAGGGGATGAGCAGTTCTTC. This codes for CASSLEGGDEQFF.

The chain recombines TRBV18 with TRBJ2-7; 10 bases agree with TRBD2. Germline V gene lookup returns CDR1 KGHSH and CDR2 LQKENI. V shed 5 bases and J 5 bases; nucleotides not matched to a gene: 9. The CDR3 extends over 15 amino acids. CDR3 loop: CASSGPLAGAHEQYF. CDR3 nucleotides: TGTGCCAGCTCAGGACCGCTAGCGGGAGCCCACGAGCAGTACTTC.

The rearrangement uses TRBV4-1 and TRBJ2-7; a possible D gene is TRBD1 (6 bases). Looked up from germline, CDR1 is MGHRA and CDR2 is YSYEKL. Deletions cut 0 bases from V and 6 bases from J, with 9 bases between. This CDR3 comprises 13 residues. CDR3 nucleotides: TGCGCCAGCAGCCAAGATCAGGGGCTCGAGCAGTACTTC. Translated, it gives CASSQDQGLEQYF.

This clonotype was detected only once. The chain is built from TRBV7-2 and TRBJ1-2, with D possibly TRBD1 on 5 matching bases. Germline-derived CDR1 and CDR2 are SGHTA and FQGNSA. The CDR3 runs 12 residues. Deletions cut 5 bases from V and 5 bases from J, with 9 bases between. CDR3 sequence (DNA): TGTGCCAGCAGCCTTAGACAGTATGGCTACACCTTC. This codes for CASSLRQYGYTF.

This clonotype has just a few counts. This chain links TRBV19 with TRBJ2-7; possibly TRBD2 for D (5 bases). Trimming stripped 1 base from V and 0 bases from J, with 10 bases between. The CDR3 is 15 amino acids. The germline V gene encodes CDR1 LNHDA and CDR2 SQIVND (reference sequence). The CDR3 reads CASSIAIASSYEQYF. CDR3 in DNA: TGTGCCAGTAGTATAGCTATAGCGAGCTCCTACGAGCAGTACTTC.

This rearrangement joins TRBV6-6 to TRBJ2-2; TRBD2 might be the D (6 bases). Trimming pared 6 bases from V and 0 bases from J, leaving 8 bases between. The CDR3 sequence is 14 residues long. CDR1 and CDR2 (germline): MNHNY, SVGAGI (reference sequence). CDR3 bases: TGTGCCAGCAGACCGGGGGCGAACACCGGGGAGCTGTTTTTT. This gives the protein CASRPGANTGELFF.

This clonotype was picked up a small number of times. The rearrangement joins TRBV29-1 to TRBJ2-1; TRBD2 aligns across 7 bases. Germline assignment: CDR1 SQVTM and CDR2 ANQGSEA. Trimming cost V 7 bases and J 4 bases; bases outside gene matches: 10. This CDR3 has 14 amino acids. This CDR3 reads CSGILALLYNEQFF. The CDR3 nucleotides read TGCAGCGGGATACTAGCGCTATTATACAATGAGCAGTTCTTC.

CDR3 coding DNA: TGTGCCAGCAGCCAGGACAGGGGGCTTACTGAAGCTTTCTTT. Its protein product is CASSQDRGLTEAFF. V and J are TRBV11-1 and TRBJ1-1; 11 nucleotides line up with TRBD1. J gave up 5 bases and V 5 bases, and 4 bases lay outside the gene matches. Germline V gene data show CDR1 as SGHAT and CDR2 as FQDESV (reference sequence). The CDR3 covers 14 residues. The entire variable domain, with the rest obtained from reference TRBV11-1 and TRBJ1-1, is as follows: EAEVAQSPRYKITEKSQAVAFWCDPISGHATLYWYRQILGQGPELLVQFQDESVVDDSQLPKDRFSAERLKGVDSTLKIQPAELGDSAMYLCASSQDRGLTEAFFGQGTRLTVV.

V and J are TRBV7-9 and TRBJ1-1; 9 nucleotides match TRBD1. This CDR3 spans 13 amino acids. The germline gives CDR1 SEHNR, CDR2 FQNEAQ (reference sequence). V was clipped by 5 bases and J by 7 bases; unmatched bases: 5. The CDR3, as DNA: TGTGCCAGCAGCCGGACAGGGGACTATGAAGCTTTCTTT. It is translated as CASSRTGDYEAFF.

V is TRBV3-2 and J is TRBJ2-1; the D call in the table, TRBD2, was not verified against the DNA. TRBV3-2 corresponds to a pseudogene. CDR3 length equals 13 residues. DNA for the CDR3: TGTGCCAGCAGCCCGTCCCTCCCGGGGGGGCAGTTCTTC. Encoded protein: CASSPSLPGGQFF.

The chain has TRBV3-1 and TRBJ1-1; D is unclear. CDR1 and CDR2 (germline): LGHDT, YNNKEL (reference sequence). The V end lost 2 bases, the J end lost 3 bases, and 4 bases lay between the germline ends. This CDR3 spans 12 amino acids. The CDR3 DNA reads TGTGCCAGCAGCCAAAGGGACACTGAAGCTTTCTTT. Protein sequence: CASSQRDTEAFF.

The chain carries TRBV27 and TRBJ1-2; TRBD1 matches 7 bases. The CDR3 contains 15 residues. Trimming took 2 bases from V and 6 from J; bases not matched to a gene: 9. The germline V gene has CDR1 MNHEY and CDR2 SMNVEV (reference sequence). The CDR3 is CASSLGSAGGNGYTF. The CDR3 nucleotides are TGTGCCAGCAGTTTAGGGTCGGCAGGGGGAAATGGCTACACCTTC.

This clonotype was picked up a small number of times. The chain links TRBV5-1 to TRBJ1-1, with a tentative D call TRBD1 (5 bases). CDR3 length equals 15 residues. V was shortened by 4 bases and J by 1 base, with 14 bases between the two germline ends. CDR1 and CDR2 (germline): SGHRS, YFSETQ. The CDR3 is CASSITGTANTEAFF. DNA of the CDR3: TGCGCCAGCAGCATAACCGGGACGGCGAACACTGAAGCTTTCTTT.

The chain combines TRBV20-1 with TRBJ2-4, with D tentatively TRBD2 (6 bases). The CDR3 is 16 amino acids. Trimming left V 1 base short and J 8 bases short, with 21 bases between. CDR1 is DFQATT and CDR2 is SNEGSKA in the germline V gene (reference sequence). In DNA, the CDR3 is TGCAGTGCTAGAGCGCCCGCCCGACGGGGGATGGACATTCAGTACTTC. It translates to CSARAPARRGMDIQYF.

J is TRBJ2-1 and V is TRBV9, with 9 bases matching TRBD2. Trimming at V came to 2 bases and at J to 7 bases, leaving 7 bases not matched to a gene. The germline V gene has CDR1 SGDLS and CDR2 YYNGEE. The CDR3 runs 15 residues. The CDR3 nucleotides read TGTGCCAGCAGCGTGACTAGCGGAGGGAGGAATGAGCAGTTCTTC. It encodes CASSVTSGGRNEQFF. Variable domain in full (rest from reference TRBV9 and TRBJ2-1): DSGVTQTPKHLITATGQRVTLRCSPRSGDLSVYWYQQSLDQGLQFLIQYYNGEERAKGNILERFSAQQFPDLHSELNLSSLELGDSALYFCASSVTSGGRNEQFFGPGTRLTVL.

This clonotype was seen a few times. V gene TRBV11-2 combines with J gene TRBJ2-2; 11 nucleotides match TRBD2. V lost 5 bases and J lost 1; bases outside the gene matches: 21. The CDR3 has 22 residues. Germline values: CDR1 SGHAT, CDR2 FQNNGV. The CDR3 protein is CASSRRRVASGGRPENTGELFF. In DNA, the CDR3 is TGTGCCAGCAGCCGACGCCGCGTTGCTAGCGGGGGGAGACCCGAGAACACCGGGGAGCTGTTTTTT.

CDR3 sequence: CASSQDPNGGSSYEQYF. The CDR3 DNA reads as TGTGCCAGCAGCCAAGACCCTAACGGAGGAAGCTCCTACGAGCAGTACTTC. The chain carries TRBV4-2 and TRBJ2-7; TRBD2 is a possible D gene (5 bases). The V end was cut by 0 bases, the J end by 0 bases, with 15 bases between. This CDR3 region has 17 residues. Germline V gene sequence: CDR1 LGHNA, CDR2 YNFKEQ.

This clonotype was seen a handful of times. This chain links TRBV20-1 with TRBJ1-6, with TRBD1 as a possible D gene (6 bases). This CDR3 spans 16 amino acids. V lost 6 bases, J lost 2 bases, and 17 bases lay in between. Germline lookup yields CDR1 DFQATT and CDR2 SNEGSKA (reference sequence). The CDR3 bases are TGCAGTGCCGGTGACAGGCCCCCAACCTATAATTCACCCCTCCACTTT. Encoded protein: CSAGDRPPTYNSPLHF.

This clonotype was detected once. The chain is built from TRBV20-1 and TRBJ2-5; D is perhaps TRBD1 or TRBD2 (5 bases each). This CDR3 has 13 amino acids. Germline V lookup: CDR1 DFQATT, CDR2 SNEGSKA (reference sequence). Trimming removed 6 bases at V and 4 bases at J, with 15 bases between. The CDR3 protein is CSAILGARETQYF. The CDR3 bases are TGCAGTGCCATCCTCGGGGCACGAGAGACCCAGTACTTC.

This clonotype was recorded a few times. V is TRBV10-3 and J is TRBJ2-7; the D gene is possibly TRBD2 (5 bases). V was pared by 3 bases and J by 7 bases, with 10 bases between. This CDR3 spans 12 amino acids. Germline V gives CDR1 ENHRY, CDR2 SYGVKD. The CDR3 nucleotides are TGTGCCATCAGTGATGAGGGTGGTGAGCAGTACTTC. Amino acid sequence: CAISDEGGEQYF.

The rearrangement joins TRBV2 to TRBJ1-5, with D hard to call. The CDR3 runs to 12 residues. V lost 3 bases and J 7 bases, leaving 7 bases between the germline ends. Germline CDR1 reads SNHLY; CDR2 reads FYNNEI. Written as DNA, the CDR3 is TGTGCCAGCAGTGATGGAGGACAGCCCCAGCATTTT. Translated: CASSDGGQPQHF.

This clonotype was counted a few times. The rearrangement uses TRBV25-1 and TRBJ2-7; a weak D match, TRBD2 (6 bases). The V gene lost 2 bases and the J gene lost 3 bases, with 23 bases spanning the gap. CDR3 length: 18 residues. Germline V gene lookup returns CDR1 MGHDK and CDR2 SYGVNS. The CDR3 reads CASSEPSTGSGYIYEQYF. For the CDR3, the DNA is TGTGCCAGCAGTGAACCCTCAACGGGTAGCGGTTACATCTACGAGCAGTACTTC.

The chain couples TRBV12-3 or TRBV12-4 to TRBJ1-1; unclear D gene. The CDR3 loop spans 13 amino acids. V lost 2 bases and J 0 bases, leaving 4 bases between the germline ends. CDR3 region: CASSLWMNTEAFF. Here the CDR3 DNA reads TGTGCCAGCAGTTTATGGATGAACACTGAAGCTTTCTTT.